The T cell receptor beta chain described here comes from a study of blood T cells in healthy people across ages. Researchers report isolating at least 6.5 million PBMCs per sample. Then a second PCR, running roughly 7 to 11 cycles, was carried out with a sample-barcoded 5' primer and a J-beta primer mix. The template-switch adaptor was a 5' adaptor with 12 random nucleotides. It tagged each cDNA molecule. CDR3-containing paired-end reads numbered at least 2.5 million in each sample. TCRdb ran MiXCR on the 5' RACE reads and lists one entry per CDR3 protein. The sample carries 850,000 to 1,000,000 distinct CDR3 sequences, 45% to 50% recorded once. In its sample, this clonotype was seen a few times. Sequenced: blood. The sequence derives from a man aged 30 to 39 in good health.

In nucleotides, the CDR3 is TGTGCCACCAGCGCAAGACTGGACAGGTCAGGCGAGCAGTACTTC. Residues: CATSARLDRSGEQYF. The chain is built from TRBV15 and TRBJ2-7; 7 nucleotides match TRBD1. The CDR3 runs 15 residues. Germline V gene sequence: CDR1 LNHNV, CDR2 YYDKDF (reference sequence). With 5 bases clipped from V and 6 bases from J, the junction kept 13 bases outside the gene matches.